The 20 T cell receptor beta chains presented below share a single source sample, sequenced in a study of blood T cell repertoires in COVID-19. TCRdb keeps only in-frame clones here, not all; method: immunoSEQ multiplex PCR. The table shows roughly 200,000 clones, with approximately 80% occurring only once. The material sequenced was peripheral blood. These receptors were taken from a woman over 75 with COVID-19, enrolled during active disease.

This sequence joins TRBV7-9 and TRBJ2-3; TRBD2 is a possible D gene (5 bases). CDR3 length equals 12 residues. Trimming took off 11 bases at V and 2 bases at J, with 11 bases between the two ends. Germline-derived CDR1 and CDR2 are SEHNR and FQNEAQ (reference sequence). CDR3 DNA: TGTGCCTTCCCGGGATCCACAGATACGCAGTATTTT. Its protein product is CAFPGSTDTQYF.

A few counts support this clone. This chain joins TRBV10-2 and TRBJ2-5; D might be TRBD2 (5 bases). The CDR3 is made up of 13 amino acids. Trimming took off 6 bases at V and 7 bases at J, with 15 bases between the two ends. Germline V CDR1 and CDR2: WSHSY, SAAADI. CDR3 residues: CASRGTSFGTQYF. The CDR3 coding sequence is TGCGCCAGCAGGGGTACTAGTTTCGGGACCCAGTACTTC.

The J gene is TRBJ1-4, the V gene TRBV19; D is possibly TRBD1 (5 bases). The CDR3 loop spans 15 amino acids. With 5 bases removed from V and 8 bases from J, the gap between germline ends came to 18 bases. Germline V gene lookup returns CDR1 LNHDA and CDR2 SQIVND (reference sequence). CDR3 sequence: CASSDGGQGGEKLFF. CDR3 sequence (DNA): TGTGCCAGTAGTGATGGCGGCCAGGGTGGCGAAAAACTGTTTTTT.

V usage is TRBV7-2 and J usage is TRBJ1-1, with TRBD1 matching over 7 bases. The V gene's germline CDR1 is SGHTA and CDR2 FQGNSA. With 5 bases clipped from V and 2 bases from J, the junction kept 5 bases outside the gene matches. The CDR3 has 14 residues. The CDR3 spells CASSQHRGNTEAFF. The CDR3 DNA is TGTGCCAGCAGCCAACACAGGGGAAACACTGAAGCTTTCTTT.

The chain has TRBV2 and TRBJ1-4, with D possibly being TRBD1 (5 bases). Germline V gene sequence: CDR1 SNHLY, CDR2 FYNNEI. The CDR3 length is 15 residues. Trimming removed 2 bases at V and 1 base at J, with 8 bases between. The DNA for the CDR3 is TGTGCCAGCAGTGAACTGCAGGGAACTAATGAAAAACTGTTTTTT. Amino acids: CASSELQGTNEKLFF.

The V and J genes are TRBV10-3 and TRBJ2-7; 12 bases fit TRBD2. V shed 2 bases, J shed 5 bases, and the junction held 7 bases outside the gene matches. This CDR3 spans 16 amino acids. Germline lookup yields CDR1 ENHRY and CDR2 SYGVKD. The CDR3 loop is CAISESPTSGSNEQYF. The CDR3 region has the DNA TGTGCCATCAGTGAGAGCCCGACTAGCGGGAGCAACGAGCAGTACTTC.

This clone was picked up one time. The chain employs TRBV6-5 and TRBJ2-7; 7 bases line up with TRBD2. V was pared by 4 bases and J by 5 bases, with 5 bases of the junction left unmatched. CDR1 is MNHEY, CDR2 SVGAGI, per germline. This CDR3 has 13 residues. This chain's CDR3 is CASSSHRGDEQYF. DNA of the CDR3: TGTGCCAGCAGTTCGCATCGGGGGGACGAGCAGTACTTC.

There are a few counts of this clone. V gene TRBV2 combines with J gene TRBJ2-1, with TRBD2 matching over 8 bases. This CDR3 has 15 amino acids. The germline gives CDR1 SNHLY, CDR2 FYNNEI. V dropped 2 bases and J dropped 10; count of bases not matched to a gene: 10. In nucleotides, the CDR3 is TGTGCCAGCAGTGAAATGCTAGCGGGCGGTGGGGAGCAGTTCTTC. This translates into CASSEMLAGGGEQFF.

This clone was recorded once. The V gene is TRBV10-3, the J gene TRBJ2-3; possible D gene TRBD2, 5 bases. This CDR3 region has 17 residues. Between the trimmed V and J ends, which lost 0 bases and 1 base, there was a span of 14 bases. Germline lookup yields CDR1 ENHRY and CDR2 SYGVKD. DNA for the CDR3: TGTGCCATCAGTGAGTCGTTGGCGGGTGTGGGCACAGATACGCAGTATTTT. It yields the protein CAISESLAGVGTDTQYF.

CDR3 protein: CASSQGLAIYNEQFF. The CDR3 DNA sequence: TGTGCCAGCAGCCAAGGACTAGCGATCTACAATGAGCAGTTCTTC. The genes are TRBV7-3 and TRBJ2-1, with 9 bases that match TRBD2. V shed 5 bases, J shed 3 bases, and the junction held 5 bases outside the gene matches. The CDR3 has 15 residues. From germline, CDR1 is SGHTA and CDR2 FQGTGA.

This chain links TRBV11-1 with TRBJ2-4; 8 bases are shared with TRBD2. Trimming removed 8 bases from V and 9 bases from J; junction bases left unmatched: 9. The CDR3 sequence is 13 residues long. CDR1 is SGHAT, CDR2 FQDESV, per germline (reference sequence). The CDR3 nucleotides read TGTGCCAGCTCCAACGGGGGGGGCGGCATTCAGTACTTC. It yields the protein CASSNGGGGIQYF.

V gene TRBV5-1 combines with J gene TRBJ2-7; possibly TRBD2 for D (6 bases). The CDR3 spans 15 residues. V was clipped by 6 bases and J by 4 bases, with 20 bases between them. In germline, CDR1 is SGHRS, CDR2 YFSETQ. CDR3 in DNA: TGCGCCAGCACCTTAAGTGGCGGGGATTCGTACGAGCAGTACTTC. Protein product: CASTLSGGDSYEQYF.

This chain uses TRBV9 with TRBJ2-6; TRBD2 is a possible D gene (6 bases). V dropped 0 bases and J dropped 0 bases, with 13 bases sitting between them. Germline CDR1 and CDR2: SGDLS and YYNGEE. The CDR3 contains 18 residues. The CDR3: CASSVGGVSSSGANVLTF. Written as DNA, the CDR3 is TGTGCCAGCAGCGTAGGGGGGGTCAGCAGCTCTGGGGCCAACGTCCTGACTTTC.

V usage is TRBV27 and J usage is TRBJ1-6; 9 bases match TRBD1. J lost 9 bases, V lost 8 bases, and 8 bases had no gene match. The germline V gene has CDR1 MNHEY and CDR2 SMNVEV (reference sequence). The CDR3 has 14 residues. Here the CDR3 DNA reads TGTGCCAGCGGACCACGACAGGGGGGTTCACCCCTCCACTTT. This codes for CASGPRQGGSPLHF.

This chain connects TRBV12-3 or TRBV12-4 to TRBJ1-2; D is undetermined. V was clipped by 10 bases and J by 4 bases, with 13 bases between them. This CDR3 comprises 12 residues. DNA of the CDR3: TGTGCCACCTCTCCGGGGTCCTATGGCTACACCTTC. Its translation: CATSPGSYGYTF.

This chain joins TRBV19 and TRBJ1-1; D might be TRBD1 (6 bases). Germline V gene lookup returns CDR1 LNHDA and CDR2 SQIVND (reference sequence). This CDR3 region has 14 residues. Trimming removed 0 bases at V and 10 bases at J, with 15 bases between. The CDR3 region is CASSIDRPGHGAFF. The CDR3 nucleotides are TGTGCCAGTAGTATAGATCGACCGGGACACGGAGCTTTCTTT.

The chain recombines TRBV19 with TRBJ1-1; D call uncertain. The ends were cut back, 11 bases at V and 4 bases at J, with 17 bases in the middle. Germline V lookup: CDR1 LNHDA, CDR2 SQIVND (reference sequence). CDR3 length: 13 amino acids. The CDR3 DNA is TGTGCCTCCCGGGCCCGGGATCTCACTGAAGCTTTCTTT. As protein: CASRARDLTEAFF.

The CDR3 DNA sequence: TGCGCCAGCAGCTTGTCACAGGGCTACGAGCAGTACTTC. Its translation is CASSLSQGYEQYF. This chain links TRBV5-1 with TRBJ2-7; possible D gene TRBD1, 6 bases. Germline-derived CDR1 and CDR2 are SGHRS and YFSETQ. Trimming took off 1 base at V and 3 bases at J, with 8 bases between the two ends. The CDR3 is 13 residues long.

This clone has only a few counts. The V and J genes are TRBV3-1 (or the pseudogene TRBV3-2) and TRBJ2-1, with 10 bases fitting TRBD2. CDR1 and CDR2 from the germline V gene are LGHDT and YNNKEL (reference sequence). CDR3 length: 16 amino acids. The V and J ends lost 5 bases and 4 bases, in that order; junction bases with no gene match: 8. CDR3 protein: CASSAALAGRYNEQFF. The CDR3 nucleotides read TGTGCCAGCAGCGCCGCACTAGCGGGGAGATACAATGAGCAGTTCTTC.

The chain uses TRBV29-1 and TRBJ1-5; the match to TRBD1 covers 9 bases. The CDR3 has 14 amino acids. In germline, CDR1 is SQVTM, CDR2 ANQGSEA. V shed 4 bases and J 3 bases; nucleotides not matched to a gene: 4. The CDR3 reads CSVGGTGNNQPQHF. The DNA for the CDR3 is TGCAGCGTTGGGGGGACAGGGAACAATCAGCCCCAGCATTTT.